One and the same sample provided the 24 T cell receptor beta chains below, sequenced in a study of T cell repertoires in cytomegalovirus infection. TCRdb reprocessed the reads with MiXCR, giving one entry per CDR3 protein. Of 750,000 to 900,000 distinct CDR3 sequences in the sample, around 29% were seen once. These receptors' targets are unknown. The sequencing used cultured CD8+ T cells from PBMCs, collected from culture after CMV antigen stimulation. The receptors here all came from a human donor in good health (CMV status not recorded). Some clones in this sample may be carry-over from other donors' samples.

The rearrangement uses TRBV4-1 and TRBJ2-7, with D tentatively TRBD2 (5 bases). Per the germline V gene, CDR1 is MGHRA and CDR2 is YSYEKL. V was clipped by 3 bases and J by 0 bases, with 12 bases between them. The CDR3 loop spans 15 amino acids. CDR3 nucleotide sequence: TGCGCCAGCAGCCACCTTATAGGAGGCTCCTACGAGCAGTACTTC. It translates to CASSHLIGGSYEQYF.

This clonotype occurred a few times. This rearrangement joins TRBV19 to TRBJ1-5; D call uncertain. Germline V lookup: CDR1 LNHDA, CDR2 SQIVND (reference sequence). V was clipped by 7 bases and J by 0 bases, with 7 bases between them. The CDR3 is made up of 13 amino acids. DNA for the CDR3: TGTGCCAGTAACAGAGGTAGCAATCAGCCCCAGCATTTT. Amino acid sequence: CASNRGSNQPQHF.

This chain connects TRBV7-6 to TRBJ1-2, with D possibly TRBD1 on 6 matching bases. This CDR3 region has 16 residues. V was shortened by 4 bases and J by 4 bases, with 19 bases between the two germline ends. CDR1 is SGHVS and CDR2 is FNYEAQ in the germline V gene. Here the CDR3 DNA reads TGTGCCAGCAGCTCAAAAAACCAGGCGGACAGCTATGGCTACACCTTC. This sequence encodes CASSSKNQADSYGYTF.

V is TRBV27 and J is TRBJ1-2, with no clear D. The germline V gene has CDR1 MNHEY and CDR2 SMNVEV (reference sequence). V was pared by 2 bases and J by 4 bases, with 11 bases between. This CDR3 comprises 14 residues. This chain's CDR3 is CASSLRVFGYGYTF. The CDR3 DNA reads as TGTGCCAGCAGTTTAAGGGTCTTCGGCTATGGCTACACCTTC.

This clonotype was picked up a small number of times. The chain joins TRBV28 to TRBJ1-2; the D gene is possibly TRBD1 (6 bases). V was shortened by 6 bases and J by 7 bases, with 18 bases between the two germline ends. Germline V gives CDR1 MDHEN, CDR2 SYDVKM. The length of the CDR3 is 14 residues. CDR3 in amino acids: CASRSGWTASGYTF. CDR3 in DNA: TGTGCCAGCAGATCCGGGTGGACAGCCTCTGGCTACACCTTC.

The chain has TRBV24-1 and TRBJ2-3, with TRBD2 matching over 11 bases. The length of the CDR3 is 17 residues. Looked up from germline, CDR1 is KGHDR and CDR2 is SFDVKD. Germline trimming cut 3 bases from V and 0 bases from J; bases unmatched to any gene: 4. CDR3 coding DNA: TGTGCCACCAGTGATCCCGGGACTAGCGGTAGCACAGATACGCAGTATTTT. This gives the protein CATSDPGTSGSTDTQYF.

This chain uses TRBV10-2 with TRBJ2-3; either TRBD1 or TRBD2 may fit D (6 bases each). The CDR3 runs 17 residues. The germline V gene has CDR1 WSHSY and CDR2 SAAADI. The ends were cut back, 7 bases at V and 2 bases at J, with 22 bases in the middle. The CDR3 region has the DNA TGCGCCAGCAAAAGTAGATGGGGGGCCCTTGACACAGATACGCAGTATTTT. Its protein product is CASKSRWGALDTDTQYF.

At least ten counts were recorded for this clonotype. The chain combines TRBV7-6 with TRBJ2-1; D assignment may be TRBD1 or TRBD2 (5 bases each). The CDR3 has 14 residues. The germline V gene has CDR1 SGHVS and CDR2 FNYEAQ. Trimming left V 7 bases short and J 5 bases short, with 15 bases between. CDR3 sequence (DNA): TGTGCCAGCAACCGTGGGGGTCCTCACAATGAGCAGTTCTTC. Amino acids: CASNRGGPHNEQFF.

This chain joins TRBV7-9 and TRBJ2-1, with TRBD2 identical over 16 bases. Germline V gene sequence: CDR1 SEHNR, CDR2 FQNEAQ (reference sequence). The ends lost 4 bases at V and 4 bases at J; junction bases unmatched: 7. This CDR3 is built from 18 residues. The CDR3 loop reads CASSSGTSGGAGYNEQFF. The CDR3 DNA sequence: TGTGCCAGCAGCTCGGGGACTAGCGGGGGGGCCGGATACAATGAGCAGTTCTTC.

The chain is built from TRBV27 and TRBJ2-6; tentatively, D is TRBD1 or TRBD2 (5 bases each). The V gene's germline CDR1 is MNHEY and CDR2 SMNVEV (reference sequence). The length of the CDR3 is 18 residues. The ends were cut back, 2 bases at V and 0 bases at J, with 14 bases in the middle. In nucleotides, the CDR3 is TGTGCCAGCAGTTTAGCCCGGGACCCCGGCTCTGGGGCCAACGTCCTGACTTTC. Its translation: CASSLARDPGSGANVLTF.

J is TRBJ2-7 and V is TRBV20-1; D unclear. The CDR3 runs 15 residues. Germline loops: CDR1 DFQATT, CDR2 SNEGSKA (reference sequence). The V end was cut by 4 bases, the J end by 6 bases, with 22 bases between. The CDR3 bases are TGCAGTGCTATCGATCTCCACCGAACCCAACCCGAGCAGTACTTC. Amino acids: CSAIDLHRTQPEQYF.

This clonotype was counted only a few times. This sequence joins TRBV28 and TRBJ1-5; weak D call: TRBD1 (5 bases). There are 14 residues in the CDR3. Germline V gene data show CDR1 as MDHEN and CDR2 as SYDVKM. Trimming removed 4 bases at V and 4 bases at J, with 11 bases between. The CDR3 DNA sequence: TGTGCCAGCAGTTGGCAGGGTTCAAATCAGCCCCAGCATTTT. It codes for CASSWQGSNQPQHF.

V and J are TRBV7-9 and TRBJ1-2; D unclear. V was cut by 0 bases and J by 7 bases, with 12 bases left in between. Germline values: CDR1 SEHNR, CDR2 FQNEAQ (reference sequence). This CDR3 contains 14 residues. The CDR3 region has the DNA TGTGCCAGCAGCTTAGCCCACGGAATCACTGGCTACACCTTC. It yields the protein CASSLAHGITGYTF.

Of note for this clonotype: A much larger clone sits a single nucleotide away, making a read error possible. The chain carries TRBV5-4 and TRBJ2-7, with 13 bases matching TRBD2. Germline V gene lookup returns CDR1 SGHNT and CDR2 YYREEE (reference sequence). This CDR3 comprises 15 residues. V lost 3 bases and J lost 2; bases outside the gene matches: 2. CDR3 sequence (DNA): TGTGCCAGCAGCTGGGGACTAGCGGGGACCTACGAGCAGTACTTC. Translation: CASSWGLAGTYEQYF. Together with reference TRBV5-4 and TRBJ2-7, the CDR3 gives the full variable domain: ETGVTQSPTHLIKTRGQQVTLRCSSQSGHNTVSWYQQALGQGPQFIFQYYREEENGRGNFPPRFSGLQFPNYSSELNVNALELDDSALYLCASSWGLAGTYEQYFGPGTRLTVT.

This clonotype was found many times. V usage is TRBV6-6 and J usage is TRBJ2-5; D might be TRBD2 (7 bases). The CDR3 spans 15 residues. V shed 6 bases and J shed 0 bases, with 14 bases lying between them. Per germline, CDR1 MNHNY and CDR2 SVGAGI (reference sequence). The CDR3 reads CASSEKGGNQETQYF. The CDR3 DNA reads as TGTGCCAGCAGCGAGAAGGGGGGGAACCAAGAGACCCAGTACTTC.

The rearrangement joins TRBV6-1 to TRBJ1-3; D is perhaps TRBD1 (6 bases). Germline V CDR1 and CDR2: MNHNS, SASEGT. Trimming stripped 2 bases from V and 16 bases from J, with 21 bases between. The CDR3 is 14 amino acids. The CDR3 coding sequence is TGTGCCAGCAGTGAATATACAGGGAGTTATCTGGGCTATTTT. Translating gives CASSEYTGSYLGYF.

The chain is built from TRBV20-1 and TRBJ1-1; D remains unclear. Germline CDR1 and CDR2: DFQATT and SNEGSKA (reference sequence). The CDR3 runs to 13 residues. Between the trimmed V and J ends, which lost 4 bases and 4 bases, there was a span of 13 bases. The CDR3 here is CSATSHPGTEAFF. Written as DNA, the CDR3 is TGCAGTGCTACCTCCCACCCGGGCACTGAAGCTTTCTTT.

The sample holds many counts of this clonotype. V gene TRBV12-3 or TRBV12-4 combines with J gene TRBJ1-1; D perhaps matches TRBD1 (6 bases). Trimming took 1 base from V and 4 from J, leaving 10 bases between them. This CDR3 has 14 residues. In DNA, the CDR3 is TGTGCCAGCAGTTTAGTCCTACAGGGCACTGAAGCTTTCTTT. This translates into CASSLVLQGTEAFF.

The chain uses TRBV15 and TRBJ2-2; no definite D call. The V gene lost 0 bases and the J gene lost 4 bases, with 6 bases spanning the gap. The CDR3 loop spans 14 amino acids. CDR1 is LNHNV and CDR2 is YYDKDF in the germline V gene (reference sequence). The CDR3 nucleotides are TGTGCCACCAGCAGAGATAAGGGCACCGGGGAGCTGTTTTTT. Amino acids: CATSRDKGTGELFF.

This clonotype was counted between two and nine times. CDR3 in amino acids: CASSSRDPYTGELFF. The CDR3 DNA follows: TGTGCCAGCAGCTCGCGAGACCCGTACACCGGGGAGCTGTTTTTT. The rearrangement uses TRBV7-2 and TRBJ2-2; no clear D. The CDR3 has 15 amino acids. Per germline, CDR1 SGHTA and CDR2 FQGNSA. V lost 4 bases and J lost 3, with 12 bases in between.

This chain uses TRBV7-8 with TRBJ2-7; 9 bases line up with TRBD2. Germline V lookup: CDR1 SGHVS, CDR2 FQNEAQ. V was clipped by 8 bases and J by 5 bases; unmatched bases: 16. The CDR3 spans 16 residues. For the CDR3, the DNA is TGTGCCAGCGTCGCAAGGGGAGCGGGGGGCGGGCACGAGCAGTACTTC. Its translation: CASVARGAGGGHEQYF.

V and J are TRBV7-6 and TRBJ1-1; D is unclear. The V end was cut by 0 bases, the J end by 0 bases, with 14 bases between. This CDR3 comprises 17 residues. Germline values: CDR1 SGHVS, CDR2 FNYEAQ. The chain's CDR3 is CASSLADRALMNTEAFF. The CDR3 region has the DNA TGTGCCAGCAGCTTAGCGGATAGGGCCCTAATGAACACTGAAGCTTTCTTT.

The V and J genes are TRBV27 and TRBJ2-1, with 10 bases identical to TRBD2. V gave up 3 bases and J gave up 6 bases; unmatched junction bases: 5. Germline CDR1 is MNHEY and CDR2 is SMNVEV (reference sequence). The CDR3 extends over 15 amino acids. The CDR3 DNA reads as TGTGCCAGCAGTTTCGGCCTAGCGGGGGTCAATGAGCAGTTCTTC. This sequence encodes CASSFGLAGVNEQFF.

This clonotype was recorded a few times. This chain links TRBV2 with TRBJ1-6; no clear D gene. CDR1 SNHLY and CDR2 FYNNEI come from the germline V gene. This CDR3 has 14 residues. The ends were cut back, 9 bases at V and 0 bases at J, with 9 bases in the middle. The CDR3 is CASLGSSYNSPLHF. CDR3 DNA: TGTGCCAGTCTTGGGAGCTCCTATAATTCACCCCTCCACTTT.